This record looks at one T cell receptor beta chain sequence and its context. J gave up 0 bases and V 2 bases, and 4 bases lay outside the gene matches. Germline-derived CDR1 and CDR2 are MNHNS and SASEGT. CDR3 length: 16 amino acids. Original processing methods: Cell counts per sample came from amplifying reference gene primers. Data came from immunoSEQ multiplex PCR; TCRdb stores just in-frame clones and leaves some out. For V, J and clone size, that table is used; D and trimming come from the DNA. The top ten hold 1.5% to 2% of the sample, which has over 200,000 clones, roughly 90% seen once. This specimen belongs to a study of blood T cell repertoires in COVID-19.

This clonotype originated in a man aged 35 to 55 with active or convalescent COVID-19. The sequencing input was peripheral blood. V is TRBV6-1 and J is TRBJ1-3, with 7 nucleotides matching TRBD1. The CDR3 sequence is CASSENRGDSGNTIYF. As DNA, the CDR3 is TGTGCCAGCAGTGAAAACAGGGGCGACTCTGGAAACACCATATATTTT.